The source of this T cell receptor beta chain is a study of T cell clonality in common variable immunodeficiency. General study findings and limits: CVID subjects showed higher TCRbeta clonality than healthy controls. What drives increased CVID clonality needs T cell subpopulation sequencing. Fewer TCRbeta clones were shared among CVID subjects than controls.

This clone has at least ten counts. The antigen is undetermined. The read halts 3 residues ahead of the CDR3 end, with the missing end drawn from the germline J gene. The V end was cut by 2 bases, the J end by 0 bases, with 11 bases between. CDR1 and CDR2 (germline): SEHNR, FQNEAQ (reference sequence). The CDR3 runs to 15 residues. Sequencing used immunoSEQ multiplex PCR; TCRdb keeps in-frame clones, though not all of them. Listed for the sample are 40,000 or so clones, none seen a single time. The chain has TRBV7-9 and TRBJ2-7; maybe TRBD1 (6 bases). This TCR was recovered from a person aged 18-70 years in good health. Sequenced material: peripheral blood mononuclear cells. The covered CDR3 bases are TGTGCCAGCAGCTTAAGTTTAGGGGGCTCCTACGAG. Its translation: CASSLSLGGSYE. The whole CDR3 protein reads CASSLSLGGSYEQYF.